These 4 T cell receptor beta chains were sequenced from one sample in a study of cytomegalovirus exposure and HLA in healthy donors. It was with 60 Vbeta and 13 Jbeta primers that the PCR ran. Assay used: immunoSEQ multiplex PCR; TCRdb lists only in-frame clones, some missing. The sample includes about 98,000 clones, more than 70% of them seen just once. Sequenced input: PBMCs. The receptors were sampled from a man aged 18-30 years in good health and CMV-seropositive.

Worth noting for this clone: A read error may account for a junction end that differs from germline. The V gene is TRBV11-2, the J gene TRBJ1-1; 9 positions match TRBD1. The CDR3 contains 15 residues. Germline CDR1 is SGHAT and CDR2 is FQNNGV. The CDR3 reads CASSWNRGPNAEAFF. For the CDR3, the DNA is TGTGCCAGCAGCTGGAACAGGGGGCCGAACGCTGAAGCTTTCTTT. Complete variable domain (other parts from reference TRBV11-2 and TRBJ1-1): EAGVAQSPRYKIIEKRQSVAFWCNPISGHATLYWYQQILGQGPKLLIQFQNNGVVDDSQLPKDRFSAERLKGVDSTLKIQPAKLEDSAVYLCASSWNRGPNAEAFFGQGTRLTVV.

In nucleotides, the CDR3 is TGTGCCAGCAGTTTATTCGGGGGGACAGATACGCAGTATTTT. Translating gives CASSLFGGTDTQYF. This chain joins TRBV28 and TRBJ2-3; the match to TRBD2 covers 7 bases. V dropped 1 base and J dropped 3; count of bases not matched to a gene: 1. Looked up from germline, CDR1 is MDHEN and CDR2 is SYDVKM. The length of the CDR3 is 14 residues.

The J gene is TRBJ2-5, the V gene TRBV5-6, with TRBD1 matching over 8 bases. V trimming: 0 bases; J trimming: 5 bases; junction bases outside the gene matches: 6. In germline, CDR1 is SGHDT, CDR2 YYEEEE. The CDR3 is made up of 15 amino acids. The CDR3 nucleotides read TGTGCCAGCAGCTTGGCCGGCAGGGGGCCCGAGACCCAGTACTTC. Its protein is CASSLAGRGPETQYF.

The CDR3 here is CASSIGTGGAEQYF. CDR3 coding DNA: TGTGCCAGCAGCATAGGGACAGGGGGCGCCGAGCAGTACTTC. The rearrangement uses TRBV7-8 and TRBJ2-7, with 12 bases fitting TRBD1. With V trimmed by 5 bases and J by 6 bases, 5 bases remained unmatched. Looked up from germline, CDR1 is SGHVS and CDR2 is FQNEAQ. The CDR3 contains 14 residues.